Given below is one TCR beta chain in context. The antigen is undetermined. The data were obtained in a study of cytomegalovirus exposure and HLA in healthy donors. The study's findings and limits: Rare TCR sequences predominated, though certain public TCRs were found in many donors.

This table comes from immunoSEQ multiplex PCR, and its TCRdb copy is limited to in-frame clones, with some not included. The sample includes more than 75,000 clones, around 94% of them seen just once. V lost 2 bases and J 2 bases, leaving 14 bases between the germline ends. This CDR3 contains 16 residues. The V gene's germline CDR1 is LGHNA and CDR2 YSLEER. This sequence joins TRBV4-3 and TRBJ2-3; the D is unclear. Source material: PBMCs. This sequence was found in a young man in good health and CMV-seronegative. CDR3 DNA sequence: TGCGCCAGCAGCCAACGCCCCATTCAGTCCACAGATACGCAGTATTTT. Amino acids: CASSQRPIQSTDTQYF.